The next 28 T cell receptor beta chains were all read from a single sample in a study of cytomegalovirus exposure and HLA in healthy donors. Libraries were prepared by immunoSEQ multiplex PCR; TCRdb keeps only in-frame clonotypes and omits some of them. This sample has roughly 95,000 clones; around 84% occur once, and the top ten carry 20%. Sequencing was performed on PBMCs. Receptors originate from a man in his late teens or twenties in good health and CMV-seropositive.

The V call is TRBV5-1, the J call TRBJ2-3; maybe TRBD2 (5 bases). Germline assignment: CDR1 SGHRS and CDR2 YFSETQ. The CDR3 covers 15 residues. The V end lost 0 bases, the J end lost 4 bases, and 12 bases lay between the germline ends. Written as DNA, the CDR3 is TGCGCCAGCAGCTTGGAACTAGATGATGCAGATACGCAGTATTTT. It specifies CASSLELDDADTQYF.

The V and J genes are TRBV5-4 and TRBJ2-2, with 7 bases aligning to TRBD2. J gave up 2 bases and V 4 bases, and 5 bases lay outside the gene matches. Germline V gene data show CDR1 as SGHNT and CDR2 as YYREEE (reference sequence). The CDR3 loop spans 15 amino acids. The chain's CDR3 is CASSHGGGNTGELFF. The CDR3 nucleotides read TGTGCCAGCAGCCATGGGGGGGGAAACACCGGGGAGCTGTTTTTT.

The chain joins TRBV7-9 to TRBJ2-6, with a possible D match to TRBD1 (6 bases). V was clipped by 3 bases and J by 1 base, with 16 bases between them. This CDR3 has 18 amino acids. Germline CDR1 reads SEHNR; CDR2 reads FQNEAQ (reference sequence). CDR3 DNA: TGTGCCAGCAGCTTTTCAGGGGATGAGCATTCTGGGGCCAACGTCCTGACTTTC. It encodes CASSFSGDEHSGANVLTF.

The V and J genes are TRBV11-3 and TRBJ1-1; D uncertain. Germline CDR1 reads SGHNT; CDR2 reads YENEEA. The V end lost 5 bases, the J end lost 6 bases, and 13 bases lay between the germline ends. The CDR3 sequence is 13 residues long. In nucleotides, the CDR3 is TGTGCCAGCAGCGCTCGACGAGGAGCTGAAGCTTTCTTT. It encodes CASSARRGAEAFF.

The gene calls are TRBV5-4 and TRBJ2-2, with 9 bases aligning to TRBD2. The germline CDR1 and CDR2 sequences are SGHNT and YYREEE (reference sequence). The CDR3 loop spans 16 amino acids. The junction had 8 bases not matched to a gene; V was cut back by 5 bases and J by 3 bases. CDR3: CASSPNPSGDTGELFF. The CDR3 nucleotides are TGTGCCAGCAGTCCGAATCCTAGCGGGGACACCGGGGAGCTGTTTTTT.

The CDR3 DNA reads as TGTGCCAGCAGTGAAAGGCCTTTACAGCTTTACGAGCAGTACTTC. Translation: CASSERPLQLYEQYF. J is TRBJ2-7 and V is TRBV2; D unclear. This CDR3 is 15 amino acids long. V was cut by 2 bases and J by 4 bases, with 15 bases left in between. CDR1 and CDR2 (germline): SNHLY, FYNNEI. The full variable domain, in which reference TRBV2 and TRBJ2-7 provide the parts outside the CDR3, is EPEVTQTPSHQVTQMGQEVILRCVPISNHLYFYWYRQILGQKVEFLVSFYNNEISEKSEIFDDQFSVERPDGSNFTLKIRSTKLEDSAMYFCASSERPLQLYEQYFGPGTRLTVT.

This clone was seen only once. The rearrangement joins TRBV28 to TRBJ1-2, with 9 bases fitting TRBD1. The CDR3 is made up of 13 amino acids. After removal of 3 bases from V and 9 bases from J, the junction contained 5 bases not matched to a gene. The V gene's germline CDR1 is MDHEN and CDR2 SYDVKM. CDR3 nucleotides: TGTGCCAGCAGTTTTGAGGACAGGGGTAGCTACACCTTC. This encodes CASSFEDRGSYTF.

This clone turned up a few times. The chain uses TRBV10-3 and TRBJ2-7; 7 bases fit TRBD2. The CDR3 runs to 11 residues. Trimming removed 10 bases from V and 5 bases from J; junction bases left unmatched: 5. CDR1 and CDR2 (germline): ENHRY, SYGVKD. The CDR3 coding sequence is TGTGCCACCACGGGGGGAAACGAGCAGTACGTC. This encodes CATTGGNEQYV.

V usage is TRBV11-2 and J usage is TRBJ2-1; D gene uncertain. The V end lost 5 bases, the J end lost 5 bases, and 4 bases lay between the germline ends. The CDR3 covers 11 residues. Looked up from germline, CDR1 is SGHAT and CDR2 is FQNNGV. The CDR3 loop reads CASSQNNEQFF. The CDR3 DNA follows: TGTGCCAGCAGCCAGAACAATGAGCAGTTCTTC.

This clone was detected once. The chain combines TRBV19 with TRBJ1-1; no firm D call. The germline V and J ends were trimmed by 7 bases and 0 bases, with 9 bases remaining between them. The CDR3 sequence is 13 residues long. The germline V gene has CDR1 LNHDA and CDR2 SQIVND (reference sequence). CDR3 region: CASNPHLNTEAFF. CDR3 nucleotide sequence: TGTGCCAGTAACCCACATCTGAACACTGAAGCTTTCTTT.

This clone has only one observation. The CDR3 region is CATSRDRGSNYGYTF. DNA for the CDR3: TGTGCCACCAGCAGAGACAGGGGCTCTAACTATGGCTACACCTTC. J is TRBJ1-2 and V is TRBV15, with a tentative D call TRBD1 (6 bases). This CDR3 region has 15 residues. The V and J ends lost 0 bases and 0 bases respectively, with 8 bases between them. Germline lookup yields CDR1 LNHNV and CDR2 YYDKDF (reference sequence).

The chain couples TRBV5-5 to TRBJ2-1, with 16 bases identical to TRBD2. The V segment lost 4 bases and the J segment 3 bases; nucleotides outside the gene matches: 4. This CDR3 contains 17 residues. Germline CDR1 SGHKS, CDR2 YYEKEE (reference sequence). The CDR3 region is CASSAGLAGGGYNEQFF. CDR3 DNA: TGTGCCAGCAGCGCGGGACTAGCGGGAGGGGGCTACAATGAGCAGTTCTTC.

The chain combines TRBV18 with TRBJ2-1; perhaps TRBD1 as D (5 bases). Between the trimmed V and J ends, which lost 3 bases and 6 bases, there was a span of 12 bases. CDR3 size: 14 residues. Germline CDR1 and CDR2: KGHSH and LQKENI. CDR3 sequence: CASSPSLQANEQFF. The CDR3 nucleotides are TGTGCCAGCTCACCCTCATTACAGGCCAATGAGCAGTTCTTC.

The chain recombines TRBV2 with TRBJ1-5; 8 bases line up with TRBD1. The length of the CDR3 is 14 residues. Germline lookup yields CDR1 SNHLY and CDR2 FYNNEI. Trimming cost V 10 bases and J 0 bases; bases outside gene matches: 5. This CDR3 reads CATQGANSNQPQHF. The DNA for the CDR3 is TGTGCCACCCAGGGGGCAAATAGCAATCAGCCCCAGCATTTT.

This chain links TRBV19 with TRBJ2-7; 8 nucleotides match TRBD1. Losses at the gene ends were 6 bases for V and 3 bases for J; bases not matched to a gene: 7. From germline, CDR1 is LNHDA and CDR2 SQIVND (reference sequence). CDR3 length equals 14 residues. The DNA of the CDR3 is TGTGCCAGTAGCAACAGGGGGGTACGCTACGAGCAGTACTTC. Translating it yields CASSNRGVRYEQYF.

The genes are TRBV5-1 and TRBJ2-1; TRBD2 aligns across 8 bases. Germline V lookup: CDR1 SGHRS, CDR2 YFSETQ. The length of the CDR3 is 13 residues. The V segment lost 5 bases and the J segment 7 bases; nucleotides outside the gene matches: 5. CDR3 in amino acids: CASRGGLDNEQFF. The CDR3, as DNA: TGCGCCAGCAGGGGGGGACTAGATAATGAGCAGTTCTTC. The full variable domain, its missing parts supplied by reference TRBV5-1 and TRBJ2-1, is KAGVTQTPRYLIKTRGQQVTLSCSPISGHRSVSWYQQTPGQGLQFLFEYFSETQRNKGNFPGRFSGRQFSNSRSEMNVSTLELGDSALYLCASRGGLDNEQFFGPGTRLTVL.

J is TRBJ2-5 and V is TRBV2, with 11 bases lining up with TRBD2. The CDR3 is made up of 15 amino acids. Germline CDR1 reads SNHLY; CDR2 reads FYNNEI. The trim removed 8 bases at V and 1 base at J, leaving 6 bases unmatched. CDR3 DNA sequence: TGTGCCAGCGGAGGGACTAGCGGATTCCAAGAGACCCAGTACTTC. It translates to CASGGTSGFQETQYF.

In its sample, this clone was seen once. V and J are TRBV5-1 and TRBJ1-1, with D perhaps TRBD1 (6 bases). Trimming left V 5 bases short and J 3 bases short, with 11 bases between. The CDR3 contains 13 residues. The V gene's germline CDR1 is SGHRS and CDR2 YFSETQ. The DNA for the CDR3 is TGCGCCAGCAGTTTTAAGGGGGACACTGAAGCTTTCTTT. This sequence encodes CASSFKGDTEAFF.

The chain uses TRBV4-1 and TRBJ1-1; D is unresolved. The CDR3 is made up of 14 amino acids. Germline V lookup: CDR1 MGHRA, CDR2 YSYEKL. Trimming shortened V by 4 bases and J by 1 base, and 10 bases separated the two germline ends. CDR3 coding DNA: TGCGCCAGCAGCCCCCGGTTTTCGAACACTGAAGCTTTCTTT. This sequence encodes CASSPRFSNTEAFF.

The chain links TRBV5-1 to TRBJ2-2; 9 positions agree with TRBD1. CDR3 length: 16 amino acids. CDR1 is SGHRS and CDR2 is YFSETQ in the germline V gene. With V trimmed by 4 bases and J by 6 bases, 10 bases remained unmatched. The CDR3 sequence is CASSASGTGTPGELFF. CDR3 nucleotides: TGCGCCAGCAGCGCCTCCGGGACAGGGACCCCCGGGGAGCTGTTTTTT.

This rearrangement joins TRBV29-1 to TRBJ2-5; the D gene is possibly TRBD2 (5 bases). V was trimmed by 8 bases and J by 5 bases, leaving 15 bases between them. Germline V gene lookup returns CDR1 SQVTM and CDR2 ANQGSEA. This CDR3 is 12 amino acids long. Here the CDR3 reads CSKVEESETQYF. The CDR3 DNA follows: TGCAGCAAGGTGGAGGAATCGGAGACCCAGTACTTC.

In this sample, this clone turned up a few times. J is TRBJ2-7 and V is TRBV13, with a weak D call TRBD2 (6 bases). The CDR3 totals 11 residues. Germline V lookup: CDR1 PRHDT, CDR2 FYEKMQ (reference sequence). This CDR3 is CASSLLGDSAV. CDR3 DNA: TGTGCCAGCAGTCTCTTAGGGGACTCCGCCGTC.

The chain joins TRBV6-5 to TRBJ1-1; D is unresolved. The germline V and J ends were trimmed by 8 bases and 6 bases, with 13 bases remaining between them. CDR3 length equals 12 residues. From germline, CDR1 is MNHEY and CDR2 SVGAGI. The CDR3 reads CASFADSAEAFF. In DNA, the CDR3 is TGTGCCAGCTTTGCGGATTCAGCTGAAGCTTTCTTT.

The CDR3: CASSFDRGPYEQYF. DNA of the CDR3: TGTGCCAGCAGTTTTGACAGGGGCCCCTACGAGCAGTACTTC. The chain combines TRBV28 with TRBJ2-7, with TRBD1 matching over 8 bases. J gave up 2 bases and V 3 bases, and 3 bases lay outside the gene matches. There are 14 residues in the CDR3. Germline values: CDR1 MDHEN, CDR2 SYDVKM.

V gene TRBV28 combines with J gene TRBJ2-1, with D perhaps TRBD2 (6 bases). This CDR3 is built from 15 residues. The V gene's germline CDR1 is MDHEN and CDR2 SYDVKM. V lost 6 bases and J 4 bases, leaving 16 bases between the germline ends. CDR3 sequence: CASRPGGPVYNEQFF. CDR3 in DNA: TGTGCCAGCAGACCCGGGGGACCGGTTTACAATGAGCAGTTCTTC. The entire variable domain, with the rest obtained from reference TRBV28 and TRBJ2-1, is as follows: DVKVTQSSRYLVKRTGEKVFLECVQDMDHENMFWYRQDPGLGLRLIYFSYDVKMKEKGDIPEGYSVSREKKERFSLILESASTNQTSMYLCASRPGGPVYNEQFFGPGTRLTVL.

The V gene is TRBV2, the J gene TRBJ1-5; TRBD1 agrees at 7 bases. CDR1 and CDR2 (germline): SNHLY, FYNNEI. The V gene end was trimmed by 3 bases and the J gene end by 7 bases; junction bases not matched to a gene: 9. The CDR3 totals 15 residues. The CDR3 spells CASSERQGVRQPQHF. As DNA, the CDR3 is TGTGCCAGCAGTGAGCGGCAGGGGGTCCGGCAGCCCCAGCATTTT.

The rearrangement joins TRBV28 to TRBJ1-3; tentative D call: TRBD1 (6 bases). Germline loops: CDR1 MDHEN, CDR2 SYDVKM. This CDR3 contains 14 residues. V shed 5 bases and J shed 5 bases, with 13 bases lying between them. The chain's CDR3 is CASSQGQGRNTIYF. The CDR3, as DNA: TGTGCCAGCAGTCAGGGACAAGGGCGAAACACCATATATTTT.

The chain has TRBV13 and TRBJ2-1; 8 bases match TRBD2. Germline V gene data show CDR1 as PRHDT and CDR2 as FYEKMQ (reference sequence). V trimming: 2 bases; J trimming: 4 bases; junction bases outside the gene matches: 1. The CDR3 is made up of 14 amino acids. DNA for the CDR3: TGTGCCAGCAGCTTATCTAGCGGGTACAATGAGCAGTTCTTC. Protein: CASSLSSGYNEQFF.